A selection of T cell receptor beta chains follows, all from one sample in a study of blood T cell repertoires in COVID-19. Libraries were prepared by immunoSEQ multiplex PCR; TCRdb keeps only in-frame clonotypes and omits some of them. The sample yields around 79,000 clones, roughly 91% seen once. Sequenced sample: peripheral blood. Every receptor here comes from a man in his sixties or seventies with active or convalescent COVID-19. Both conserved end residues are part of each CDR3. Fields, in order: clone size, V gene, J gene, D gene, CDR3 protein, CDR3 DNA. The D gene is left open where the match is weak. Expanded clones get a size class; other rows say once, few or many, or leave the size out.

>.|TRBV15|TRBJ1-4|.
CATSRAGATNEKLFF
TGTGCCACCAGCAGAGCGGGAGCAACTAATGAAAAACTGTTTTTT
>.|TRBV5-1|TRBJ2-6|.
CASSLEGGSGSSGANVLTF
TGCGCCAGCAGCTTGGAGGGCGGGTCGGGAAGCTCTGGGGCCAACGTCCTGACTTTC
>.|TRBV9|TRBJ2-1|TRBD2
CASSVRTSGSLYEQFF
TGTGCCAGCAGCGTGCGGACTAGCGGGAGTTTATATGAGCAGTTCTTC
>.|TRBV6-5|TRBJ1-1|.
CASSYTYSMNTEAFF
TGTGCCAGCAGTTATACCTACAGTATGAACACTGAAGCTTTCTTT
>.|TRBV30|TRBJ1-2|TRBD1
CAWSAGGAYDYTF
TGTGCCTGGAGTGCAGGGGGCGCTTACGACTACACCTTC
>.|TRBV6-5|TRBJ2-1|TRBD2
CASSFSGRAGYEQFF
TGTGCCAGCAGCTTTAGCGGGAGGGCCGGATATGAGCAGTTCTTC
>.|TRBV9|TRBJ1-5|.
CASSVDGGYQPQHF
TGTGCCAGCAGCGTAGATGGAGGCTATCAGCCCCAGCATTTT
>.|TRBV7-2|TRBJ2-7|.
CASSLSPTLRFF
TGTGCCAGCAGCTTATCCCCAACGTTACGGTTTTTC
>few|TRBV6-2/TRBV6-3|TRBJ2-2|.
CASSYSGQVTNTGELFF
TGTGCCAGCAGTTACTCGGGTCAGGTTACGAACACCGGGGAGCTGTTTTTT
>.|TRBV5-1|TRBJ2-7|.
CASSFLSDSSYEQYF
TGCGCCAGCAGCTTCCTCAGCGACAGCTCCTACGAGCAGTACTTC
>.|TRBV10-3|TRBJ1-1|.
CAISEGGYEAFF
TGTGCCATCAGTGAGGGAGGGTATGAAGCTTTCTTT
>.|TRBV7-7|TRBJ2-7|TRBD2
CASTGTSGRLYEQYF
TGTGCTAGCACCGGGACTAGCGGTAGGCTCTACGAGCAGTACTTC
>.|TRBV18|TRBJ2-4|.
CASSRTIREIAKNIQYF
TGTGCCAGCTCACGCACTATCAGGGAAATTGCCAAAAACATTCAGTACTTC
>few|TRBV3-1/TRBV3-2|TRBJ2-7|TRBD1
CASSQESGTGGRYEQYF
TGTGCCAGCAGCCAAGAGTCTGGGACAGGGGGCCGTTACGAGCAGTACTTC
>.|TRBV29-1|TRBJ2-7|TRBD1
CSAGTGPEQYF
TGCAGCGCCGGGACAGGGCCTGAGCAGTACTTC
>.|TRBV2|TRBJ2-5|.
CASSTGTFGETQYF
TGTGCCAGCAGTACCGGGACTTTCGGAGAGACCCAGTACTTC
>.|TRBV20-1|TRBJ2-1|.
CSASLSLNEQFF
TGCAGTGCTAGTCTCAGTCTGAATGAGCAGTTCTTC
>.|TRBV5-1|TRBJ2-5|.
CASSGGHSKGETQYF
TGCGCCAGCAGCGGGGGACACTCCAAAGGGGAGACCCAGTACTTC
>.|TRBV5-1|TRBJ2-3|.
CASSLGGRPDTQYF
TGCGCCAGCAGCTTGGGAGGCCGGCCGGATACGCAGTATTTT
>.|TRBV9|TRBJ2-1|.
CASSVFTSSNEQFF
TGTGCCAGCAGCGTATTTACTAGCAGCAATGAGCAGTTCTTC
>.|TRBV10-3|TRBJ1-1|.
CAIKRGVLDTEAFF
TGTGCCATCAAGCGGGGAGTCTTGGACACTGAAGCTTTCTTT
>.|TRBV5-1|TRBJ2-7|TRBD2
CASSAGTSGYEQYF
TGCGCCAGCAGCGCCGGGACTAGCGGCTACGAGCAGTACTTC